The 26 T cell receptor beta chains in this list originate from one sample, sequenced in a study of Ad26.COV2.S vaccination and SARS-CoV-2 variants (dated by TCRdb to the early 2020s). The library came from the immunoSEQ multiplex PCR assay. TCRdb took this table from immuneACCESS and kept in-frame rearrangements with V and J called. Such tables lack part of the clones; where checked against another copy, unresolved V genes explain under half of the gap, and the rest is unexplained. The sample table contains 350,000 to 400,000 clones; only one count was recorded for about 88% of them. Of the sample, approximately 3.7% falls within the top ten clones. According to the study, the label for this sample's treatment or condition signals: 15 to 20 received Ad26.COV2.S at low or high dose, single or two shots; roughly five received placebo; per-sample allocation not given. For vaccine and placebo recipients, the sequenced repertoires came from samples collected on day 63 after the first injection.

The sequences come from peripheral blood, collected in a trial of Ad26.COV2.S vaccine versus placebo. These receptors originate from a person between 18 and 65 years old who received the Ad26.COV2.S COVID-19 vaccine or a placebo.

The chain uses TRBV6-5 and TRBJ1-6, with a possible D match to TRBD1 (6 bases). V was clipped by 7 bases and J by 7 bases, with 17 bases between them. The CDR3 consists of 15 residues. CDR1 is MNHEY, CDR2 SVGAGI, per germline. This CDR3 is CASTKWAGANSPLHF. The CDR3 DNA reads TGTGCCAGCACCAAGTGGGCAGGGGCCAATTCACCCCTCCACTTT.

Only a few counts were recorded for this clone. This chain uses TRBV6-5 with TRBJ2-3; no firm D call. Trimming left V 8 bases short and J 4 bases short, with 10 bases between. Germline V CDR1 and CDR2: MNHEY, SVGAGI. This CDR3 is 12 amino acids long. CDR3 region: CASLDTADTQYF. The DNA for the CDR3 is TGTGCCAGCCTCGACACCGCAGATACGCAGTATTTT.

This clone was recorded only once. The chain links TRBV19 to TRBJ1-3; D ambiguous. V shed 10 bases and J shed 3 bases, with 22 bases lying between them. CDR3 length: 16 amino acids. Germline CDR1 is LNHDA and CDR2 is SQIVND (reference sequence). CDR3 sequence (DNA): TGTGCCACCTCTCTCGGAACATCCATGGTTGGAAACACCATATATTTT. This sequence encodes CATSLGTSMVGNTIYF.

This chain joins TRBV2 and TRBJ1-2, with a weak D call TRBD1 (5 bases). CDR1 is SNHLY, CDR2 FYNNEI, per germline. The V gene lost 6 bases and the J gene lost 6 bases, with 17 bases spanning the gap. The CDR3 sequence is 14 residues long. CDR3 DNA sequence: TGTGCCAGCAGGACCGCCGGGGCCTGGGATGGCTACACCTTC. Translating it yields CASRTAGAWDGYTF.

This chain joins TRBV7-9 and TRBJ2-7; perhaps TRBD1 as D (5 bases). V lost 4 bases to trimming and J lost 2 bases, with 9 bases between them. The CDR3 is 13 residues long. Per germline, CDR1 SEHNR and CDR2 FQNEAQ (reference sequence). DNA for the CDR3: TGTGCCAGCAGCTCGACAGTTACCTACGAGCAGTACTTC. Residues: CASSSTVTYEQYF.

DNA for the CDR3: TGCGCCAGCAGCGATCCGGGACAGCTCTACGAGCAGTACTTC. Translation: CASSDPGQLYEQYF. The chain carries TRBV10-2 and TRBJ2-7, with 7 bases identical to TRBD1. The CDR3 spans 14 residues. The junction had 8 bases not matched to a gene; V was cut back by 6 bases and J by 3 bases. Germline V gives CDR1 WSHSY, CDR2 SAAADI.

The chain combines TRBV12-3 or TRBV12-4 with TRBJ2-1; D is perhaps TRBD1 (6 bases). With 6 bases removed from V and 5 bases from J, the gap between germline ends came to 11 bases. The CDR3 extends over 13 amino acids. This CDR3 is CASRLRDNNEQFF. CDR3 DNA: TGTGCCAGCAGGCTCCGGGACAACAATGAGCAGTTCTTC.

The chain combines TRBV7-2 with TRBJ1-4; 11 bases align to TRBD1. The CDR3 totals 14 residues. Germline V lookup: CDR1 SGHTA, CDR2 FQGNSA. V shed 5 bases and J 6 bases; nucleotides not matched to a gene: 2. CDR3 nucleotides: TGTGCCAGCAGCCGGACAGGGGGCGATGAAAAACTGTTTTTT. Translating gives CASSRTGGDEKLFF.

This chain links TRBV7-9 with TRBJ1-2; possible D gene TRBD1, 5 bases. The ends were cut back, 5 bases at V and 3 bases at J, with 10 bases in the middle. Germline V gives CDR1 SEHNR, CDR2 FQNEAQ (reference sequence). The CDR3 spans 13 residues. The CDR3 DNA reads as TGTGCCAGCAGCGTGGGACCGCACTATGGCTACACCTTC. This gives the protein CASSVGPHYGYTF.

This clone occurred once. The chain has TRBV3-1 (or the pseudogene TRBV3-2) and TRBJ2-3, with D unresolved. CDR3 length: 13 residues. Trimming took off 0 bases at V and 6 bases at J, with 7 bases between the two ends. Per the germline V gene, CDR1 is LGHDT and CDR2 is YNNKEL (reference sequence). The CDR3 region has the DNA TGTGCCAGCAGCCAAGATAGATGGGATACGCAGTATTTT. Its translation: CASSQDRWDTQYF.

The chain carries TRBV6-5 and TRBJ2-7; D might be TRBD1 (6 bases). The CDR3 covers 13 residues. The V end lost 7 bases, the J end lost 2 bases, and 12 bases lay between the germline ends. Germline CDR1 and CDR2: MNHEY and SVGAGI. For the CDR3, the DNA is TGTGCCAGCACGAGGGGGAAGACCTACGAGCAGTACTTC. This gives the protein CASTRGKTYEQYF.

The chain carries TRBV11-3 and TRBJ1-5; no definite D call. V was shortened by 1 base and J by 6 bases, with 10 bases between the two germline ends. CDR1 and CDR2 from the germline V gene are SGHNT and YENEEA. CDR3 length: 14 amino acids. The DNA for the CDR3 is TGTGCCAGCAGCTTAGGAGGATTGGTTCAGCCCCAGCATTTT. Protein: CASSLGGLVQPQHF.

The rearrangement joins TRBV25-1 to TRBJ2-2; no definite D call. CDR3 length: 17 residues. The V gene lost 1 base and the J gene lost 2 bases, with 14 bases spanning the gap. From germline, CDR1 is MGHDK and CDR2 SYGVNS. DNA for the CDR3: TGTGCCAGCAGTGAATCCGGGCAGATCCTTAACACCGGGGAGCTGTTTTTT. It specifies CASSESGQILNTGELFF.

This chain uses TRBV19 with TRBJ2-7; no reliable D call. V lost 3 bases to trimming and J lost 2 bases, with 11 bases between them. Per germline, CDR1 LNHDA and CDR2 SQIVND (reference sequence). The CDR3 runs to 14 residues. CDR3 sequence: CASSISHGAYEQYF. CDR3 sequence (DNA): TGTGCCAGTAGTATTAGCCATGGAGCCTACGAGCAGTACTTC. Drawing the rest from reference TRBV19 and TRBJ2-7, the complete variable domain is DGGITQSPKYLFRKEGQNVTLSCEQNLNHDAMYWYRQDPGQGLRLIYYSQIVNDFQKGDIAEGYSVSREKKESFPLTVTSAQKNPTAFYLCASSISHGAYEQYFGPGTRLTVT.

The rearrangement uses TRBV6-6 and TRBJ2-3, with TRBD2 identical over 13 bases. Germline CDR1 is MNHNY and CDR2 is SVGAGI (reference sequence). The CDR3 runs to 16 residues. V lost 6 bases to trimming and J lost 4 bases; unmatched junction nucleotides: 7. This chain's CDR3 is CASSETSGGPADTQYF. The CDR3 coding sequence is TGTGCCAGCAGCGAGACTAGCGGGGGGCCGGCAGATACGCAGTATTTT.

Only one count was recorded for this clone. This sequence joins TRBV12-3 or TRBV12-4 and TRBJ1-1; TRBD1 matches at 7 bases. Losses at the gene ends were 6 bases for V and 1 base for J; bases not matched to a gene: 2. The CDR3 is 13 amino acids. The CDR3, as DNA: TGTGCCAGCAGACGGACAGGGAACACTGAAGCTTTCTTT. This codes for CASRRTGNTEAFF.

This clone has a handful of counts. The gene calls are TRBV5-1 and TRBJ1-1; 8 positions agree with TRBD1. This CDR3 contains 14 residues. Trimming took 0 bases from V and 4 from J; bases not matched to a gene: 2. Per germline, CDR1 SGHRS and CDR2 YFSETQ. CDR3 nucleotide sequence: TGCGCCAGCAGCTTGGAACAGGGGGTCACTGAAGCTTTCTTT. Translated, it gives CASSLEQGVTEAFF. Filled out from reference TRBV5-1 and TRBJ1-1, the complete variable domain reads KAGVTQTPRYLIKTRGQQVTLSCSPISGHRSVSWYQQTPGQGLQFLFEYFSETQRNKGNFPGRFSGRQFSNSRSEMNVSTLELGDSALYLCASSLEQGVTEAFFGQGTRLTVV.

This clone was found a few times. The chain uses TRBV2 and TRBJ2-2; no clear D gene. The CDR3 extends over 11 amino acids. Trimming stripped 7 bases from V and 7 bases from J, with 7 bases between. The germline gives CDR1 SNHLY, CDR2 FYNNEI. CDR3: CASKRIGELFF. CDR3 nucleotide sequence: TGTGCCAGCAAGAGAATCGGGGAGCTGTTTTTT.

Note on this clone: The sample contains more than one DNA sequence encoding this CDR3. V and J are TRBV6-5 and TRBJ1-1; D gene uncertain. Germline CDR1 MNHEY, CDR2 SVGAGI. The CDR3 spans 13 residues. The V and J ends lost 0 bases and 1 base respectively, with 3 bases between them. The CDR3 DNA follows: TGTGCCAGCAGTTACTCGTCGAACACTGAAGCTTTCTTT. It yields the protein CASSYSSNTEAFF.

This chain connects TRBV4-1 to TRBJ1-2, with a weak D call TRBD1 (6 bases). The V end was cut by 0 bases, the J end by 6 bases, with 20 bases between. Germline values: CDR1 MGHRA, CDR2 YSYEKL. The CDR3 has 17 amino acids. This chain's CDR3 is CASSQDGQGRGGDGYTF. The CDR3 DNA reads TGCGCCAGCAGCCAAGACGGCCAGGGGCGAGGCGGTGATGGCTACACCTTC.

This clone was seen a single time. The rearrangement joins TRBV23-1 to TRBJ2-3; 10 bases fit TRBD2. TRBV23-1 falls under the ORF class, with uncertain function. The junction had 7 bases not matched to a gene; V was cut back by 2 bases and J by 2 bases. The length of the CDR3 is 17 residues. The CDR3 DNA reads as TGCGCCAGCAGTCAACCGCTTACTAGCGGGGACACAGATACGCAGTATTTT. Its translation: CASSQPLTSGDTDTQYF.

The chain is built from TRBV6-1 and TRBJ2-3; the match to TRBD1 covers 10 bases. CDR1 MNHNS and CDR2 SASEGT come from the germline V gene. The CDR3 has 17 residues. J was trimmed by 4 bases and V by 1 base; bases with no gene match: 8. CDR3 bases: TGTGCCAGCAGTGAAGTAACCGGGACAGGGGACCCAGATACGCAGTATTTT. Translating gives CASSEVTGTGDPDTQYF.

This clone has a handful of counts. V usage is TRBV6-5 and J usage is TRBJ2-7; D not certain. CDR1 MNHEY and CDR2 SVGAGI come from the germline V gene. This CDR3 region has 13 residues. V was clipped by 6 bases and J by 3 bases, with 12 bases between them. CDR3 bases: TGTGCCAGCAGAATCGGGTCGCACTACGAGCAGTACTTC. Translated, it gives CASRIGSHYEQYF.

The chain links TRBV6-5 to TRBJ2-7; tentatively, D is TRBD2 (5 bases). From germline, CDR1 is MNHEY and CDR2 SVGAGI. V shed 4 bases and J shed 2 bases, with 15 bases lying between them. This CDR3 spans 15 amino acids. Here the CDR3 DNA reads TGTGCCAGCAGTTCACCGGGATTTTTTCCCTACGAGCAGTACTTC. Protein sequence: CASSSPGFFPYEQYF.

The chain is built from TRBV25-1 and TRBJ2-5; no clear D. Germline V gene data show CDR1 as MGHDK and CDR2 as SYGVNS. The CDR3 contains 15 residues. With 1 base removed from V and 5 bases from J, the gap between germline ends came to 14 bases. CDR3 region: CASSESLSLRETQYF. The CDR3, as DNA: TGTGCCAGCAGTGAATCATTGTCGCTAAGGGAGACCCAGTACTTC.

This chain connects TRBV19 to TRBJ2-7; TRBD1 is a possible D gene (6 bases). The germline V gene encodes CDR1 LNHDA and CDR2 SQIVND (reference sequence). CDR3 length: 14 residues. Trimming left V 5 bases short and J 1 base short, with 12 bases between. This CDR3 is CASSRTANSYEQYF. DNA for the CDR3: TGTGCCAGTAGTCGGACAGCGAATTCCTACGAGCAGTACTTC.